These 15 T cell receptor beta chains were sequenced from one sample in a study of blood T cells in healthy people across ages. Next came a second PCR, run for about 7 to 12 cycles, which used a sample-barcoded 5' primer along with a J-beta primer mix. TCRdb ran MiXCR on the 5' RACE reads and lists one entry per CDR3 protein. Of fewer than 800,000 distinct CDR3 sequences in the sample, approximately 29% are singletons; the top ten hold approximately 15%. Sequencing used blood. The receptors originated from a woman of 80 years or more in good health.

A single count supports this clonotype. A much larger clonotype is one base distant, so this may be a read error. The V and J genes are TRBV7-3 and TRBJ2-5, with D perhaps matching TRBD1 (7 bases). This CDR3 comprises 18 residues. Germline V CDR1 and CDR2: SGHTA, FQGTGA. The CDR3 protein is CACSLRGGGRMTQETQYF. Written as DNA, the CDR3 is TGTGCCTGCAGCTTAAGAGGAGGGGGCAGGATGACACAAGAGACCCAGTACTTC.

The chain links TRBV7-2 to TRBJ2-7, with 7 bases that match TRBD2. Germline V CDR1 and CDR2: SGHTA, FQGNSA. This CDR3 is built from 15 residues. Unmatched junction bases numbered 8, after V lost 5 bases and J lost 1 base. CDR3 amino acids: CASSPVAGPSYEQYF. For the CDR3, the DNA is TGTGCCAGCAGCCCCGTAGCGGGTCCTTCCTACGAGCAGTACTTC.

As regards this clonotype: Germline and junction disagree at one end, which may indicate a read error. V and J are TRBV10-3 and TRBJ2-3; 7 nucleotides agree with TRBD1. Per the germline V gene, CDR1 is ENHRY and CDR2 is SYGVKD. The length of the CDR3 is 15 residues. CDR3 DNA sequence: TGCGCCATCAGTGAAAGGCTAGGGGGCGCAGATACGCAGTATTTT. Protein product: CAISERLGGADTQYF.

This clonotype was picked up a small number of times. J is TRBJ1-1 and V is TRBV6-6; no clear D gene. Deletions cut 0 bases from V and 2 bases from J, with 4 bases between. This CDR3 is built from 13 residues. Looked up from germline, CDR1 is MNHNY and CDR2 is SVGAGI (reference sequence). As DNA, the CDR3 is TGTGCCAGCAGTTACTCCCAAAACACTGAAGCTTTCTTT. As protein: CASSYSQNTEAFF.

This clonotype was counted ten times or more. The chain employs TRBV30 and TRBJ2-7, with D perhaps TRBD1 or TRBD2 (6 bases each). Trimming cost V 3 bases and J 2 bases, with 14 bases left between them. Germline assignment: CDR1 GTSNPN and CDR2 SVGIG (reference sequence). This CDR3 spans 14 amino acids. CDR3 region: CAWRRRGRTYEQYF. The CDR3 nucleotides read TGTGCCTGGAGAAGGAGGGGGAGAACCTACGAGCAGTACTTC.

Details on this clonotype: A much larger clone differs from this one at a single base, so this may be a read error. The V call is TRBV7-8, the J call TRBJ2-7; TRBD1 is a possible D gene (6 bases). V lost 5 bases, J lost 3 bases, and 14 bases lay in between. Germline V gene lookup returns CDR1 SGHVS and CDR2 FQNEAQ. This CDR3 is built from 14 residues. CDR3 loop: CASSLQTGCYEQYF. CDR3 in DNA: TGTGCCAGCAGCCTCCAGACAGGATGCTACGAGCAGTACTTC.

This clonotype was recorded many times. The chain joins TRBV12-5 to TRBJ2-7; 9 bases are shared with TRBD1. Looked up from germline, CDR1 is LGHNT and CDR2 is FRNRAP. Losses at the gene ends were 5 bases for V and 5 bases for J; bases not matched to a gene: 10. This CDR3 spans 15 amino acids. The CDR3 region has the DNA TGTGCTAGTGGTCGCGGGACAGGGCAAATGAACGAGCAGTACTTC. It yields the protein CASGRGTGQMNEQYF.

This clonotype has a count of ten or more. V gene TRBV5-5 combines with J gene TRBJ2-7, with 9 nucleotides matching TRBD1. The CDR3 has 14 residues. J lost 6 bases, V lost 4 bases, and 8 bases had no gene match. The germline gives CDR1 SGHKS, CDR2 YYEKEE (reference sequence). The CDR3 protein is CASSLSGQGTEQYF. The CDR3 DNA sequence: TGTGCCAGCAGCCTATCGGGACAGGGAACCGAGCAGTACTTC.

This clonotype showed up many times. V is TRBV15 and J is TRBJ2-5, with D tentatively TRBD2 (6 bases). The CDR3 contains 15 residues. V lost 0 bases and J lost 5, with 13 bases in between. Germline V lookup: CDR1 LNHNV, CDR2 YYDKDF (reference sequence). Here the CDR3 reads CATSRDRRSGETQYF. The CDR3 DNA sequence: TGTGCCACCAGCAGAGATCGCAGGAGCGGGGAGACCCAGTACTTC. The complete variable domain, with remaining parts taken from reference TRBV15 and TRBJ2-5, reads DAMVIQNPRYQVTQFGKPVTLSCSQTLNHNVMYWYQQKSSQAPKLLFHYYDKDFNNEADTPDNFQSRRPNTSFCFLDIRSPGLGDTAMYLCATSRDRRSGETQYFGPGTRLLVL.

In this sample, this clonotype turned up many times. This chain links TRBV7-6 with TRBJ2-5, with TRBD2 matching over 13 bases. This CDR3 has 16 residues. V lost 6 bases to trimming and J lost 5 bases; unmatched junction nucleotides: 9. Germline V gives CDR1 SGHVS, CDR2 FNYEAQ. CDR3 nucleotide sequence: TGTGCCAGCAGTCGCACTAGCGGGGGGGCCGGGGAGACCCAGTACTTC. Translated, it gives CASSRTSGGAGETQYF.

The chain has TRBV6-1 and TRBJ1-2; weak D call: TRBD1 (5 bases). V was pared by 4 bases and J by 6 bases, with 12 bases between. Germline V gene sequence: CDR1 MNHNS, CDR2 SASEGT. There are 13 residues in the CDR3. The CDR3 reads CASSGWKQDGYTF. The DNA for the CDR3 is TGTGCCAGCAGTGGTTGGAAACAGGATGGCTACACCTTC.

This clonotype was seen at least ten times. This chain links TRBV5-1 with TRBJ2-7, with 8 nucleotides matching TRBD1. Germline V gene lookup returns CDR1 SGHRS and CDR2 YFSETQ. With 3 bases clipped from V and 2 bases from J, the junction kept 16 bases outside the gene matches. The CDR3 contains 18 residues. CDR3 residues: CASSSWDRSALDPYEQYF. For the CDR3, the DNA is TGCGCCAGCAGCTCCTGGGACAGGTCCGCTCTGGATCCCTACGAGCAGTACTTC. Full variable domain (rest looked up from reference TRBV5-1 and TRBJ2-7): KAGVTQTPRYLIKTRGQQVTLSCSPISGHRSVSWYQQTPGQGLQFLFEYFSETQRNKGNFPGRFSGRQFSNSRSEMNVSTLELGDSALYLCASSSWDRSALDPYEQYFGPGTRLTVT.

This clonotype was observed at least ten times. The rearrangement uses TRBV20-1 and TRBJ2-3; the match to TRBD2 covers 12 bases. After removal of 6 bases from V and 3 bases from J, the junction contained 10 bases not matched to a gene. The CDR3 covers 16 residues. Germline CDR1 reads DFQATT; CDR2 reads SNEGSKA (reference sequence). The CDR3 sequence is CSATRLAGELTDTQYF. In DNA form, the CDR3 reads TGCAGTGCCACCCGACTAGCGGGGGAGCTAACAGATACGCAGTATTTT.

This clonotype turned up a few times. A much larger clone differs by one base, so this may be a read error. V is TRBV20-1 and J is TRBJ2-1, with 8 bases aligning to TRBD2. Germline CDR1 DFQATT, CDR2 SNEGSKA (reference sequence). The CDR3 loop spans 16 amino acids. V lost 2 bases and J lost 6; bases outside the gene matches: 12. Here the CDR3 DNA reads TGCAGTGCTAGAATCTGTCGGGGGGGCAGGGTCAATGAGCAGTTCTTC. It is translated as CSARICRGGRVNEQFF.

This rearrangement joins TRBV27 to TRBJ2-3, with 12 bases identical to TRBD2. The V gene end was trimmed by 5 bases and the J gene end by 3 bases; junction bases not matched to a gene: 3. This CDR3 is built from 15 residues. Germline V gene lookup returns CDR1 MNHEY and CDR2 SMNVEV (reference sequence). The CDR3 DNA follows: TGTGCCAGCAGTATCCTAGCGGGGGGGACAGATACGCAGTATTTT. It encodes CASSILAGGTDTQYF.